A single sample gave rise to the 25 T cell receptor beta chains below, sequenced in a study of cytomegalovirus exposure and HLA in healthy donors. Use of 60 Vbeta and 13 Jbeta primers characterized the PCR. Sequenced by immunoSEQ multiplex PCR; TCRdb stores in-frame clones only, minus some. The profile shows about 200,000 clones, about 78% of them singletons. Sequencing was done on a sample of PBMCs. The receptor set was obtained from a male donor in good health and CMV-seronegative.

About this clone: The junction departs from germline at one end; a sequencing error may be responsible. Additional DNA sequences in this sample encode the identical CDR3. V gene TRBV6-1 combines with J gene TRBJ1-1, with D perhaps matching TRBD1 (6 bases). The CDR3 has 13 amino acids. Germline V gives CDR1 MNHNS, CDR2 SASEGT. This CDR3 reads CASSSYRATEAFF. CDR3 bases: TGCGCCAGCAGTTCTTACAGGGCCACTGAAGCTTTCTTT.

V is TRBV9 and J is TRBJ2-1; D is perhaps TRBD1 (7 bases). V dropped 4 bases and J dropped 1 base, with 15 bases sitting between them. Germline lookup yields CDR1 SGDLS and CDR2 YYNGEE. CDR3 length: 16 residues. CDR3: CASSPTGDLSYNEQFF. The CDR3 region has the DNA TGTGCCAGCAGCCCTACAGGGGACTTATCCTACAATGAGCAGTTCTTC.

CDR3 loop: CASLWNTEAFF. CDR3 coding DNA: TGCGCCAGCCTATGGAACACTGAAGCTTTCTTT. This rearrangement joins TRBV10-2 to TRBJ1-1, with D unresolved. From germline, CDR1 is WSHSY and CDR2 SAAADI. CDR3 length equals 11 residues. Trimming took off 8 bases at V and 1 base at J, with 5 bases between the two ends.

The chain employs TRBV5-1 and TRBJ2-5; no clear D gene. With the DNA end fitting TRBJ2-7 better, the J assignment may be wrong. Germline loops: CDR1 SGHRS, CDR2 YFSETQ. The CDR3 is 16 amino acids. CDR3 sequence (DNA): TGCGCCAGCAGACCTAATATCGGCGGAAGCTCCTACGAGCAGTACTTC. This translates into CASRPNIGGSSYEQYF.

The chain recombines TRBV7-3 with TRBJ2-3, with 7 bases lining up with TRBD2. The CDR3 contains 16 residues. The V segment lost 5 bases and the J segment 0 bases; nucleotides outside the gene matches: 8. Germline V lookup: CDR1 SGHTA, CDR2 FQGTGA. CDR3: CASSGLLAASTDTQYF. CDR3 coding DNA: TGTGCCAGCAGCGGATTGCTAGCGGCCAGCACAGATACGCAGTATTTT.

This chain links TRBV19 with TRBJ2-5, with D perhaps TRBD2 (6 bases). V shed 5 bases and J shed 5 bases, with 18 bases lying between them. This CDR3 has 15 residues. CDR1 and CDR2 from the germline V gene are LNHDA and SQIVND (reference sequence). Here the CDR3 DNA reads TGTGCCAGTAGTCCACTCGGGACTTCAGGGGAGACCCAGTACTTC. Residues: CASSPLGTSGETQYF.

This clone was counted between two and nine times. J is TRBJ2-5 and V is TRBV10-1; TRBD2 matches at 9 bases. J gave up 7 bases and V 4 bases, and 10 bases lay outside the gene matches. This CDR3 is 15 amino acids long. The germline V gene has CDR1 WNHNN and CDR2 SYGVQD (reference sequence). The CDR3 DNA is TGCGCCAGCAGTGTTATAGCGGGAGCACAGGGGACCCAGTACTTC. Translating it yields CASSVIAGAQGTQYF.

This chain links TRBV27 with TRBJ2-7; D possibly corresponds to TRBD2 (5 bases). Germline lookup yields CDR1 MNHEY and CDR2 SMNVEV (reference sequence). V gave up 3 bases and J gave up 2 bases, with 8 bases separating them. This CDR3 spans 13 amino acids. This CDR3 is CASSLTGTYEQYF. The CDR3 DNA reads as TGTGCCAGCAGTTTGACGGGGACCTACGAGCAGTACTTC.

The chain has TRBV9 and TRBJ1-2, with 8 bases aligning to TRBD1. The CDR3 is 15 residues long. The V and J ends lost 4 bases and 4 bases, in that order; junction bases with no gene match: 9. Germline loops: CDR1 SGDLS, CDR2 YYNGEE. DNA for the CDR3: TGTGCCAGCAGCCCTCGACAGGGGCCGACCTATGGCTACACCTTC. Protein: CASSPRQGPTYGYTF.

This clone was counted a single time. Written as DNA, the CDR3 is TGTGCCAGTAGTCTAGCGGGAGGGTTGGGTGAGCAGTTCTTC. This translates into CASSLAGGLGEQFF. V is TRBV19 and J is TRBJ2-1, with TRBD2 identical over 12 bases. The length of the CDR3 is 14 residues. Trimming took 5 bases from V and 9 from J; bases not matched to a gene: 5. Germline CDR1 is LNHDA and CDR2 is SQIVND (reference sequence). The full variable domain, with the rest looked up from reference TRBV19 and TRBJ2-1, is DGGITQSPKYLFRKEGQNVTLSCEQNLNHDAMYWYRQDPGQGLRLIYYSQIVNDFQKGDIAEGYSVSREKKESFPLTVTSAQKNPTAFYLCASSLAGGLGEQFFGPGTRLTVL.

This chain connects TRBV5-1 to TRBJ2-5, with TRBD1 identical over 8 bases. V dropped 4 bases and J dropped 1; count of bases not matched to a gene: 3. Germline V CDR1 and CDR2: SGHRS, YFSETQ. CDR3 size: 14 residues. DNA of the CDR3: TGCGCCAGCAGCGTGGGACAGGTCCAAGAGACCCAGTACTTC. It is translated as CASSVGQVQETQYF. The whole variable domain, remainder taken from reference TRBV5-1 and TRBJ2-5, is KAGVTQTPRYLIKTRGQQVTLSCSPISGHRSVSWYQQTPGQGLQFLFEYFSETQRNKGNFPGRFSGRQFSNSRSEMNVSTLELGDSALYLCASSVGQVQETQYFGPGTRLLVL.

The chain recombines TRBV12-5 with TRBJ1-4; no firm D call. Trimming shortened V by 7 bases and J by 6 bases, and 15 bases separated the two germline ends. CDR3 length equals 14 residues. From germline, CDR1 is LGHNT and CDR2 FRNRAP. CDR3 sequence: CASVKGHGDEKLFF. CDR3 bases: TGTGCTAGTGTCAAAGGTCACGGGGATGAAAAACTGTTTTTT.

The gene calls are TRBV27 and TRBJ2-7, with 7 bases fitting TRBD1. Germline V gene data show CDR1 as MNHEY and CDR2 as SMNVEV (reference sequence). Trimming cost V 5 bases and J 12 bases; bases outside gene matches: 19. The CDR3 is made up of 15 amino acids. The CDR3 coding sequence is TGTGCCAGCAGTCTCCGACAGGGCCCTACCCTCCCTCCGTACTTC. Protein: CASSLRQGPTLPPYF.

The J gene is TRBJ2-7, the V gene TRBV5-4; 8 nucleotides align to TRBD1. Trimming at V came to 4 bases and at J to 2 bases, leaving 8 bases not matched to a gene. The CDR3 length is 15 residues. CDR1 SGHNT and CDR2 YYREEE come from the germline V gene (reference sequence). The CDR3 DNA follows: TGTGCCAGCAGCACTCGTCGACAGGGGCCCTACGAGCAGTACTTC. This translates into CASSTRRQGPYEQYF.

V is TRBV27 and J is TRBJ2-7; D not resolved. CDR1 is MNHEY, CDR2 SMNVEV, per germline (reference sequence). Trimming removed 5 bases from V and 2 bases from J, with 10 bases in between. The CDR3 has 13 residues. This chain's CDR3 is CASSITIAYEQYF. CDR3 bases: TGTGCCAGCAGTATCACGATAGCCTACGAGCAGTACTTC.

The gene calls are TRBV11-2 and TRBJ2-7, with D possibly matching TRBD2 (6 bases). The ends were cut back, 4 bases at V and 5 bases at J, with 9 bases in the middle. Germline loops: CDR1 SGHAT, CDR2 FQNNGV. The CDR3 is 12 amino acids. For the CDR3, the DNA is TGTGCCAGCAGCTCCGGGGGTAACGAGCAGTACTTC. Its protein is CASSSGGNEQYF. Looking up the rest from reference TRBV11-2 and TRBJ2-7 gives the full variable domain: EAGVAQSPRYKIIEKRQSVAFWCNPISGHATLYWYQQILGQGPKLLIQFQNNGVVDDSQLPKDRFSAERLKGVDSTLKIQPAKLEDSAVYLCASSSGGNEQYFGPGTRLTVT.

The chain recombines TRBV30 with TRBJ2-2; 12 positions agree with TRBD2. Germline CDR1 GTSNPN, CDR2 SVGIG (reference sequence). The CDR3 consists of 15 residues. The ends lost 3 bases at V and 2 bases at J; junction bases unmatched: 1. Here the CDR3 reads CAWRLAGGNTGELFF. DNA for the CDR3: TGTGCCTGGAGACTAGCGGGGGGAAACACCGGGGAGCTGTTTTTT.

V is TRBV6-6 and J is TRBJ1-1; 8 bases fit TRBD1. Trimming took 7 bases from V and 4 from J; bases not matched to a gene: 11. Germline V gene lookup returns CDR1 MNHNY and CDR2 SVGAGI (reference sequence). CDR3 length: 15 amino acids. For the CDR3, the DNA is TGTGCCAGCATTTTACACGGGACAGGAGGCACTGAAGCTTTCTTT. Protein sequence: CASILHGTGGTEAFF.

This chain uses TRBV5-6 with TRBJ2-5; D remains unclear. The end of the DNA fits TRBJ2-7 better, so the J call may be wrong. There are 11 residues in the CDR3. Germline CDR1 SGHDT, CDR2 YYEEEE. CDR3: CASSITYEQYF. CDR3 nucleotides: TGTGCCAGCAGCATAACCTACGAGCAGTACTTC.

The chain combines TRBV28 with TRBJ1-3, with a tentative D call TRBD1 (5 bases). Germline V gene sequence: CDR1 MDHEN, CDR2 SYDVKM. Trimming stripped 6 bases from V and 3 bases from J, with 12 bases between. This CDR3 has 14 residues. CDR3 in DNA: TGTGCCAGCAGCCTGGGGGGGGGTGGAAACACCATATATTTT. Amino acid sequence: CASSLGGGGNTIYF.

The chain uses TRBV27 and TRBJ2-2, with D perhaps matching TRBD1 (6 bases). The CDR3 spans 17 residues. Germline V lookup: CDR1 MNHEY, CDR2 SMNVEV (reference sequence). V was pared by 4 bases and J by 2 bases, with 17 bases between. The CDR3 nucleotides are TGTGCCAGCAGTTATCCTGGGACAACTACTAACACCGGGGAGCTGTTTTTT. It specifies CASSYPGTTTNTGELFF.

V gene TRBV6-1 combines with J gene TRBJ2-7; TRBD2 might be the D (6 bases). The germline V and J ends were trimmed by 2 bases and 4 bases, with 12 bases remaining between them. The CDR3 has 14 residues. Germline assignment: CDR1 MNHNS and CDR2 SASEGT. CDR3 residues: CASSENVGGYEQYF. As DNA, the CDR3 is TGTGCCAGCAGTGAAAATGTGGGAGGTTACGAGCAGTACTTC.

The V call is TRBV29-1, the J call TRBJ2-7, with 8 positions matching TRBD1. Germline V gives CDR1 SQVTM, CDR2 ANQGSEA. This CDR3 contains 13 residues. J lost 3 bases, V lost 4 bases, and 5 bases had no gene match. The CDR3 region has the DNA TGCAGCGTTGGGACAGGGAGAGGCTACGAGCAGTACTTC. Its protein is CSVGTGRGYEQYF.

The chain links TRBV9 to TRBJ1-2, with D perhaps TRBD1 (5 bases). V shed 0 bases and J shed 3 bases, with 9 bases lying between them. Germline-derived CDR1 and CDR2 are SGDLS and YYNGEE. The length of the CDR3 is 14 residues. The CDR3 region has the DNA TGTGCCAGCAGCGTAGATGCGGGGGACTATGGCTACACCTTC. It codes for CASSVDAGDYGYTF.

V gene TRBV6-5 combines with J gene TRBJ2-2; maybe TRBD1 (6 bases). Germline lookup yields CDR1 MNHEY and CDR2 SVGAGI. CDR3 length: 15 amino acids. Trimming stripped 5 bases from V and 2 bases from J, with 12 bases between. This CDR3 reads CASSRQVLNTGELFF. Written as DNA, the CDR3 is TGTGCCAGCAGTCGACAGGTCTTAAACACCGGGGAGCTGTTTTTT.